Detailed here is one TCR beta chain. This record comes from a study of cytomegalovirus exposure and HLA in healthy donors. Primers: 60 Vbeta forward and 13 Jbeta reverse. The data were produced by immunoSEQ multiplex PCR, yet TCRdb's version contains in-frame clones alone and is incomplete. Reported are about 52,000 clones; the ten largest clones contain approximately 10%. The CDR3 loop spans 11 amino acids. Trimming shortened V by 2 bases and J by 5 bases, and 6 bases separated the two germline ends. Germline lookup yields CDR1 DFQATT and CDR2 SNEGSKA (reference sequence). This receptor was identified in a woman aged 45-65 years in good health and CMV-seropositive. Sample: PBMCs. This rearrangement joins TRBV20-1 to TRBJ2-5; a weak D match, TRBD1 (5 bases). The CDR3 bases are TGCAGTGCTAGAAAGGGGGAGACCCAGTACTTC. The encoded protein is CSARKGETQYF.